This T cell receptor (beta chain) is drawn from a study of T cell repertoires in cytomegalovirus infection (dated by TCRdb to the late 2010s). For context, the study as a whole: Donor HLA type was relevant to the analysis, as public TCR beta signatures indicated carriage of CMV infection together with the matching HLA type. What the research found in general, with its limitations: The ex vivo response was dominated by HLA-C-restricted CMV-specific TCR beta clonotypes, and the single most frequent clonotype in two of eight donors was supplied by these HLA-C-restricted clonotypes. In both this cohort and an independent cohort of a few hundred donors, the cumulative frequency of public TCR beta family members distinguished carriers of CMV infection plus the relevant HLA type.

These reads were obtained on an Illumina HiSeq 1500. Starting from the raw public reads, TCRdb applied fastp trimming at Q25, assembled clones with MiXCR and retained in-frame beta chains. Merged by CDR3 protein, the rows form single entries marked with the most common genes and DNA. The sample table contains about 230,000 distinct CDR3 sequences; only one count was recorded for approximately 22% of them. Clones ranked in the top ten supply 15% to 20% of the sample. This clonotype came up many times. The target of this receptor is not known. Nothing much larger sits one base from this clone, and base qualities are not available. Specimen: CD8+ T cells from PBMCs. This clonotype was obtained from a human donor in good health (CMV status not recorded). Some clones in this sample may be carry-over from other donors' samples.

In nucleotide form, the sequence is TGTGCCAGCAGCTTTCCGGACAGGGAGCCTGAAGCTTTCTTT. It codes for CASSFPDREPEAFF. The chain is assembled from TRBV7-8 and TRBJ1-1, and 8 junctional nucleotides match TRBD1. The CDR3, from cysteine to phenylalanine, totals 14 residues. Left in the record is the CDR3 DNA by itself, 42 bases read in frame from the first base. Reading the germline V gene gives CDR1 SGHVS and CDR2 FQNEAQ. Germline trimming amounts to 3 bases on V and 6 bases on J, with 6 as the count of junction bases outside the gene matches.